The 11 T cell receptor beta chains given below trace back to one sample, sequenced in a study of OX40 agonist ivuxolimab in advanced cancers. Profiled with immunoSEQ multiplex PCR; TCRdb holds only in-frame clones, not every one. The sample has roughly 32,000 clones; roughly 83% are singletons. Sequenced here: CD4+ or CD8+ T cells sorted from blood, sampled in a trial of the OX40 agonist ivuxolimab. All receptors come from an adult with an advanced solid tumor such as melanoma, head and neck, liver or kidney cancer.

The CDR3 loop is CASGRTGPYNQPQHF. Written as DNA, the CDR3 is TGTGCCAGCGGGAGAACAGGACCTTACAATCAGCCCCAGCATTTT. V usage is TRBV2 and J usage is TRBJ1-5, with a weak D call TRBD1 (5 bases). Germline V gene data show CDR1 as SNHLY and CDR2 as FYNNEI. The V end lost 8 bases, the J end lost 3 bases, and 17 bases lay between the germline ends. The CDR3 contains 15 residues.

This clone was observed a handful of times. The V call is TRBV7-6, the J call TRBJ1-5; TRBD1 matches at 10 bases. Germline CDR1 reads SGHVS; CDR2 reads FNYEAQ. The V and J ends lost 4 bases and 5 bases, in that order; junction bases with no gene match: 17. The CDR3 is 19 residues long. CDR3 region: CASSSHAKFGTGVDQPQHF. CDR3 sequence (DNA): TGTGCCAGCAGCTCCCACGCTAAATTTGGGACAGGGGTGGATCAGCCCCAGCATTTT.

V usage is TRBV7-6 and J usage is TRBJ1-1; TRBD1 agrees at 8 bases. The germline CDR1 and CDR2 sequences are SGHVS and FNYEAQ. The CDR3 has 14 amino acids. Unmatched junction bases numbered 2, after V lost 4 bases and J lost 1 base. CDR3 coding DNA: TGTGCCAGCAGCTCGGGACAGGAGAACACTGAAGCTTTCTTT. Protein product: CASSSGQENTEAFF.

V gene TRBV27 combines with J gene TRBJ2-1; 8 nucleotides agree with TRBD2. The J segment lost 6 bases and the V segment lost 6 bases, leaving 7 bases of the junction unmatched. The germline gives CDR1 MNHEY, CDR2 SMNVEV (reference sequence). This CDR3 has 14 residues. The CDR3 sequence is CASSAVAGGNEQFF. As DNA, the CDR3 is TGTGCCAGCAGCGCCGTGGCGGGGGGCAATGAGCAGTTCTTC.

This chain connects TRBV4-1 to TRBJ2-2; 11 bases match TRBD2. The trim removed 6 bases at V and 1 base at J, leaving 4 bases unmatched. The CDR3 is made up of 16 amino acids. The germline V gene encodes CDR1 MGHRA and CDR2 YSYEKL. The CDR3 DNA reads as TGCGCCAGCAGACGGGGACTAGCGGAGAACACCGGGGAGCTGTTTTTT. It is translated as CASRRGLAENTGELFF.

The chain employs TRBV7-9 and TRBJ2-5; D not certain. Trimming took 2 bases from V and 1 from J, leaving 8 bases between them. The CDR3 length is 14 residues. Germline CDR1 and CDR2: SEHNR and FQNEAQ (reference sequence). The CDR3 loop is CASSLLVSQETQYF. For the CDR3, the DNA is TGTGCCAGCAGCTTATTAGTCAGCCAAGAGACCCAGTACTTC.

The chain couples TRBV11-2 to TRBJ2-3; no reliable D call. The CDR3 runs 15 residues. V was clipped by 1 base and J by 0 bases, with 8 bases between them. Per germline, CDR1 SGHAT and CDR2 FQNNGV. Written as DNA, the CDR3 is TGTGCCAGCAGCTTAGTTTGGGGAAGCACAGATACGCAGTATTTT. Translating gives CASSLVWGSTDTQYF.

This clone has only one observation. V and J are TRBV27 and TRBJ2-7, with TRBD2 identical over 14 bases. V lost 5 bases and J lost 7; bases outside the gene matches: 10. CDR1 MNHEY and CDR2 SMNVEV come from the germline V gene (reference sequence). This CDR3 comprises 16 residues. CDR3 amino acids: CASSLSGTSGGVEQYF. CDR3 sequence (DNA): TGTGCCAGCAGTCTCTCCGGGACTAGCGGGGGAGTAGAGCAGTACTTC.

The V gene is TRBV2, the J gene TRBJ2-2; D not resolved. The CDR3 covers 12 residues. Deletions cut 8 bases from V and 4 bases from J, with 8 bases between. CDR1 is SNHLY and CDR2 is FYNNEI in the germline V gene. CDR3 in DNA: TGTGCCAGCCCTGACACCACCGGGGAGCTGTTTTTT. Translating gives CASPDTTGELFF. The variable domain in full, with the rest retrieved from reference TRBV2 and TRBJ2-2, is EPEVTQTPSHQVTQMGQEVILRCVPISNHLYFYWYRQILGQKVEFLVSFYNNEISEKSEIFDDQFSVERPDGSNFTLKIRSTKLEDSAMYFCASPDTTGELFFGEGSRLTVL.

This clone was recorded only once. The CDR3 region has the DNA TGTGCCAGCAGCCCTAGGGGCGGCGCTAGCACAGATACGCAGTATTTT. It yields the protein CASSPRGGASTDTQYF. The chain recombines TRBV4-2 with TRBJ2-3; D possibly corresponds to TRBD1 (5 bases). V gave up 4 bases and J gave up 0 bases, with 14 bases separating them. The CDR3 has 16 residues. The germline V gene has CDR1 LGHNA and CDR2 YNFKEQ.

Written as DNA, the CDR3 is TGTGCCAGCAGTGAAACTAGCGGGGGGGCCACAGATACGCAGTATTTT. Residues: CASSETSGGATDTQYF. V is TRBV6-4 and J is TRBJ2-3; 13 bases map to TRBD2. There are 16 residues in the CDR3. Germline lookup yields CDR1 MRHNA and CDR2 SNTAGT. V dropped 3 bases and J dropped 2; count of bases not matched to a gene: 2.